Listed below are T cell receptor beta chains from one sample, sequenced in a study of shared clonotypes between healthy human individuals. The data were produced by immunoSEQ multiplex PCR, yet TCRdb's version contains in-frame clones alone and is incomplete. The sample lists 550,000 to 700,000 clones, more than 70% occurring once. The specimen was memory CD4+ T cells sorted from blood. The receptors here all came from a woman between 25 and 40 years old in good health. The CDR3 runs from the conserved cysteine through the conserved F or W. D genes are given only for firm matches. Not every row has a clone size; where given, it reads once, few, many or a size class.

size: .; V: TRBV6-5; J: TRBJ1-5; D: .; CDR3: CASSTDGTSYTQHF; DNA: TGTGCCAGCAGTACAGACGGGACATCATATACCCAGCATTTT
size: .; V: TRBV5-4; J: TRBJ1-1; D: .; CDR3: CASSYWGGTEAFF; DNA: TGTGCCAGCAGCTACTGGGGGGGAACTGAAGCTTTCTTT
size: once; V: TRBV5-1; J: TRBJ2-7; D: .; CDR3: CASSFGVGGFNSYEQYF; DNA: TGCGCCAGCAGCTTCGGCGTTGGCGGGTTTAACTCCTACGAGCAGTACTTC
size: .; V: TRBV2; J: TRBJ1-1; D: TRBD1; CDR3: CASRYGQGLTEAFF; DNA: TGTGCCAGCAGATACGGACAGGGACTCACTGAAGCTTTCTTT
size: .; V: TRBV4-1; J: TRBJ2-7; D: TRBD1; CDR3: CASSQAMTRGSQSEQYF; DNA: TGCGCCAGCAGCCAAGCAATGACCAGGGGGAGTCAGTCCGAGCAGTACTTC
size: .; V: TRBV6-6; J: TRBJ1-5; D: TRBD1; CDR3: CASSQGDLNQPQHF; DNA: TGTGCCAGCAGCCAGGGGGATCTCAATCAGCCCCAGCATTTT
size: once; V: TRBV7-2; J: TRBJ1-4; D: TRBD1; CDR3: CASSPRTGTNEKLFF; DNA: TGTGCCAGCAGCCCAAGGACAGGAACTAATGAAAAACTGTTTTTT
size: .; V: TRBV7-9; J: TRBJ1-3; D: .; CDR3: CASSFDSALGNTIYF; DNA: TGTGCCAGCAGCTTCGACAGCGCCTTAGGAAACACCATATATTTT
size: .; V: TRBV19; J: TRBJ1-1; D: .; CDR3: CASSLGESQNTEAFF; DNA: TGTGCCAGTAGTTTAGGCGAGAGCCAGAACACTGAAGCTTTCTTT
size: .; V: TRBV28; J: TRBJ1-2; D: TRBD1; CDR3: CASSLQGARGYTF; DNA: TGTGCCAGCAGTTTACAGGGGGCGCGGGGCTACACCTTC
size: .; V: TRBV10-3; J: TRBJ1-1; D: .; CDR3: CAISEGFMNTEAFF; DNA: TGTGCCATCAGTGAGGGTTTCATGAACACTGAAGCTTTCTTT
size: once; V: TRBV29-1; J: TRBJ1-3; D: TRBD1; CDR3: CSATGTGNTIYF; DNA: TGCAGCGCGACAGGGACTGGAAACACCATATATTTT
size: .; V: TRBV27; J: TRBJ2-7; D: .; CDR3: CASSPDSFLGAYEQYF; DNA: TGTGCCAGCAGTCCCGACTCCTTCCTGGGGGCCTACGAGCAGTACTTC